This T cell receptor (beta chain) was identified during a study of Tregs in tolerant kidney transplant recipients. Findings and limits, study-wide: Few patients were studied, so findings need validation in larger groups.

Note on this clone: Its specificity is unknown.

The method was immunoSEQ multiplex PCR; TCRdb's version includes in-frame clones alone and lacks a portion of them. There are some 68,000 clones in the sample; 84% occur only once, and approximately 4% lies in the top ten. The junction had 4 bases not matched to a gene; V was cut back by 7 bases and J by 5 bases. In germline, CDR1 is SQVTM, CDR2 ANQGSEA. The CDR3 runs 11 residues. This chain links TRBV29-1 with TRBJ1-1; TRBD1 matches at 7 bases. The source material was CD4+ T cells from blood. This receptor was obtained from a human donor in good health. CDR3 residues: CSAAGGTEAFF. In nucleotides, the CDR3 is TGCAGCGCCGCAGGGGGGACTGAAGCTTTCTTT.